Included here is one T cell receptor beta chain sequence, with context. This sample is drawn from a study of blood T cell repertoires in COVID-19. Study-wide background: The United States, Italy and Spain provided the acute and convalescent COVID-19 samples. PBMCs, B-cell-depleted T cells, or T cells were the source of the cDNA or gDNA that made up the material.

Authors' analysis steps: Nucleated cell counts were estimated from reference gene primer amplification. The table came from immunoSEQ multiplex PCR; TCRdb's copy has only in-frame clones and leaves some out. That table furnishes V, J and clone size, whereas the DNA furnished D and trimming. The table includes approximately 400,000 clones, more than 65% detected once. V dropped 3 bases and J dropped 1 base, with 10 bases sitting between them. Germline CDR1 reads DFQATT; CDR2 reads SNEGSKA (reference sequence). The CDR3 extends over 14 amino acids. The V and J genes are TRBV20-1 and TRBJ1-5; a possible D gene is TRBD1 (6 bases). Sequenced input: peripheral blood. The TCR sequence derives from a human donor with acute or convalescent COVID-19. The donor label of this sample is uncertain. CDR3 coding DNA: TGCAGTGCTAGTGGGGGGCAGAGCAATCAGCCCCAGCATTTT. This gives the protein CSASGGQSNQPQHF.